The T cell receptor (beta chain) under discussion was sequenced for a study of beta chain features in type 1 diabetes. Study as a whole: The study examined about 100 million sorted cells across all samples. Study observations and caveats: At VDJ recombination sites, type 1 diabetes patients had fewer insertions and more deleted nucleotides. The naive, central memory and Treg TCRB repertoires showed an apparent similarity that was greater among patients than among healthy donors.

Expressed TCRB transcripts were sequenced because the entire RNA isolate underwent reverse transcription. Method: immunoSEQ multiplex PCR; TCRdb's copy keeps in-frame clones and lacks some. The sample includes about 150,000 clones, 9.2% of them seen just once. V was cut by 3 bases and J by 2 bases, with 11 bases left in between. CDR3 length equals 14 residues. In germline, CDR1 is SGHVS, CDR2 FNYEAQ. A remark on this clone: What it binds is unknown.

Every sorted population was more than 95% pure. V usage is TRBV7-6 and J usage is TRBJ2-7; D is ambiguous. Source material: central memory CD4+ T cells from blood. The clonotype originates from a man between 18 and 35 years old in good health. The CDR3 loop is CASSFSHGPYEQYF. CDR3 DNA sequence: TGTGCCAGCAGCTTCTCCCATGGGCCCTACGAGCAGTACTTC.